The 20 T cell receptor beta chains given below trace back to one sample, sequenced in a study of low-dose radiotherapy and immunotherapy resistance in tumors. TRAV- and TRBV-specific primers primed first-strand cDNA, covering alpha and beta chains. Both a constant-region primer and a V-primer adapter served to amplify TCRs across 20 to 25 PCR cycles. One entry per CDR3 protein results from TCRdb running MiXCR on the reads. The sample holds 30,000 to 50,000 distinct CDR3 sequences; about a third are singletons and the top ten take 3.5% to 4.5%. Time point specified: before trial treatment. Specimen: PBMCs, collected before treatment. Receptors originate from a male donor with gallbladder cancer.

About this clonotype: It is likely a read error: a sequence one base away is far more abundant. The chain joins TRBV5-8 to TRBJ2-2; D perhaps matches TRBD2 (5 bases). The germline gives CDR1 SGHTS, CDR2 YDEGEE. CDR3 length: 13 amino acids. The CDR3 DNA reads TGTGCCAGCAGCTTAGAGGGCACCGGGGAGCTGCTTTTT. The encoded protein is CASSLEGTGELLF.

The table lists this clonotype with many counts. The gene calls are TRBV10-2 and TRBJ1-1; 9 positions agree with TRBD1. From germline, CDR1 is WSHSY and CDR2 SAAADI. This CDR3 spans 15 amino acids. Germline trimming cut 4 bases from V and 7 bases from J; bases unmatched to any gene: 10. CDR3 DNA sequence: TGCGCCAGCAGTGCCTACCGGGACAGGGCCGGTGAAGCTTTCTTT. It translates to CASSAYRDRAGEAFF.

This clonotype was seen repeatedly, ten times or more. This sequence joins TRBV29-1 and TRBJ2-1; tentative D call: TRBD2 (5 bases). V lost 2 bases and J lost 7, with 12 bases in between. Germline lookup yields CDR1 SQVTM and CDR2 ANQGSEA. This CDR3 is 13 amino acids long. CDR3 sequence: CSVETGSFNEQFF. DNA of the CDR3: TGCAGCGTTGAAACGGGGTCTTTTAATGAGCAGTTCTTC.

V usage is TRBV20-1 and J usage is TRBJ2-4; the match to TRBD1 covers 8 bases. CDR3 length: 14 amino acids. In germline, CDR1 is DFQATT, CDR2 SNEGSKA (reference sequence). V was pared by 6 bases and J by 6 bases, with 10 bases of the junction left unmatched. CDR3 bases: TGCAGTGCGCCCGCCCCGGGACAGGCAAACATTCAGTACTTC. It codes for CSAPAPGQANIQYF.

This clonotype counts as medium-sized. The chain has TRBV28 and TRBJ1-1; D unresolved. Germline V lookup: CDR1 MDHEN, CDR2 SYDVKM. CDR3 size: 12 residues. Deletions cut 5 bases from V and 11 bases from J, with 15 bases between. This CDR3 reads CASSLAQSVAFF. CDR3 in DNA: TGTGCCAGCAGTCTGGCCCAATCCGTCGCTTTCTTT.

This clonotype was counted many times. The chain has TRBV9 and TRBJ2-3; weak D call: TRBD2 (6 bases). The CDR3 contains 16 residues. Germline-derived CDR1 and CDR2 are SGDLS and YYNGEE. Trimming stripped 2 bases from V and 2 bases from J, with 15 bases between. CDR3 nucleotides: TGTGCCAGCAGCGTCCCCTTGTGGGGACTCACAGATACGCAGTATTTT. Translating it yields CASSVPLWGLTDTQYF.

The rearrangement uses TRBV29-1 and TRBJ2-7; TRBD2 is a possible D gene (6 bases). Trimming removed 6 bases at V and 5 bases at J, with 17 bases between. The CDR3 is made up of 13 amino acids. Germline-derived CDR1 and CDR2 are SQVTM and ANQGSEA. CDR3 DNA sequence: TGCAGCGTCCGGGTGGGGGGAACCCACGAGCAGTACTTC. This sequence encodes CSVRVGGTHEQYF.

This clonotype was seen a handful of times. The rearrangement joins TRBV20-1 to TRBJ2-7; D call uncertain. The V and J ends lost 0 bases and 3 bases respectively, with 15 bases between them. The CDR3 spans 15 residues. From germline, CDR1 is DFQATT and CDR2 SNEGSKA (reference sequence). CDR3 nucleotides: TGCAGTGCTAGAGATCTGCGCCAGGATAACTACGAGCAGTACTTC. Translated, it gives CSARDLRQDNYEQYF.

This clonotype was counted at least ten times. The junction departs from the called germline gene at one end, perhaps through a read error. The CDR3 loop reads CASSVSSRTDTQYF. CDR3 sequence (DNA): TGTGCCAGCAGTGTATCTAGTAGGACAGATACGCAGTATTTT. The chain combines TRBV27 with TRBJ2-3, with D unresolved. CDR1 and CDR2 from the germline V gene are MNHEY and SMNVEV (reference sequence). CDR3 size: 14 residues.

This CDR3 is CASSPGAGGQQSGGRAYNEQFF. DNA of the CDR3: TGTGCCAGCAGTCCTGGGGCGGGGGGCCAACAATCTGGCGGGAGGGCCTACAATGAGCAGTTCTTC. V usage is TRBV28 and J usage is TRBJ2-1; 9 bases are shared with TRBD2. Germline-derived CDR1 and CDR2 are MDHEN and SYDVKM. The J segment lost 2 bases and the V segment lost 5 bases, leaving 25 bases of the junction unmatched. CDR3 length equals 22 residues.

This clonotype was observed many times. The V and J genes are TRBV6-2 or TRBV6-3 and TRBJ2-1, with D possibly matching TRBD2 (6 bases). This CDR3 has 15 residues. CDR1 and CDR2 (germline): MNHEY, SVGEGT. The V end was cut by 1 base, the J end by 9 bases, with 16 bases between. The CDR3 DNA sequence: TGTGCCAGCAGTTACTTTTCGGGAGAGGGTGCTGAGCAGTTCTTC. Its translation: CASSYFSGEGAEQFF.

This clonotype was found many times. V gene TRBV27 combines with J gene TRBJ2-2; D uncertain. The ends were cut back, 3 bases at V and 7 bases at J, with 12 bases in the middle. Per germline, CDR1 MNHEY and CDR2 SMNVEV (reference sequence). The CDR3 loop spans 14 amino acids. The CDR3 here is CASSFLASLGELFF. Written as DNA, the CDR3 is TGTGCCAGCAGTTTTCTGGCCTCGCTCGGGGAGCTGTTTTTT.

The table lists this clonotype with many counts. The chain employs TRBV2 and TRBJ1-2; 7 bases fit TRBD1. V dropped 4 bases and J dropped 8; count of bases not matched to a gene: 10. Germline V gives CDR1 SNHLY, CDR2 FYNNEI. The CDR3 has 14 residues. This CDR3 is CASSGGRGTVGYTF. The CDR3 nucleotides are TGTGCCAGCAGTGGAGGGCGAGGGACAGTCGGCTACACCTTC.

This clonotype turned up a few times. The rearrangement links TRBV5-3 to TRBJ2-5, with a tentative D call TRBD2 (5 bases). TRBV5-3 is marked as an open reading frame, function uncertain. The CDR3 extends over 11 amino acids. V shed 9 bases and J shed 1 base, with 7 bases lying between them. CDR3 nucleotide sequence: TGTGCCAACAGCGGCCAAGAGACCCAGTACTTC. It is translated as CANSGQETQYF.

The chain is built from TRBV11-2 and TRBJ2-1; 10 bases align to TRBD2. CDR3 length: 17 residues. The ends lost 3 bases at V and 0 bases at J; junction bases unmatched: 5. The V gene's germline CDR1 is SGHAT and CDR2 FQNNGV. The CDR3 DNA sequence: TGTGCCAGCAGCTTTCTAGCGGGGGTCTACTCCTACAATGAGCAGTTCTTC. Translated: CASSFLAGVYSYNEQFF.

The chain recombines TRBV28 with TRBJ1-1; D is perhaps TRBD1 (5 bases). CDR1 and CDR2 from the germline V gene are MDHEN and SYDVKM. Between the trimmed V and J ends, which lost 6 bases and 3 bases, there was a span of 23 bases. The CDR3 extends over 17 amino acids. As DNA, the CDR3 is TGTGCCAGCAGGCCAGCCGGGGGGGGAAGGAAAGACACTGAAGCTTTCTTT. As protein: CASRPAGGGRKDTEAFF.

By frequency in the sample, this clonotype is medium-sized. The chain recombines TRBV6-2 or TRBV6-3 with TRBJ1-1; the D gene is possibly TRBD1 (5 bases). Looked up from germline, CDR1 is MNHEY and CDR2 is SVGEGT. The CDR3 runs 14 residues. The V end was cut by 5 bases, the J end by 1 base, with 11 bases between. In DNA form, the CDR3 reads TGTGCCAGCAGTATCTCCGGGGGGAACACTGAAGCTTTCTTT. The encoded protein is CASSISGGNTEAFF.

A few counts support this clonotype. The rearrangement links TRBV4-2 to TRBJ2-7; D remains ambiguous. V lost 0 bases, J lost 0 bases, and 6 bases lay in between. Germline CDR1 reads LGHNA; CDR2 reads YNFKEQ. The CDR3 length is 14 residues. For the CDR3, the DNA is TGTGCCAGCAGCCAAGATAGTATCTCCTACGAGCAGTACTTC. The encoded protein is CASSQDSISYEQYF.

Details on this clonotype: Since a far larger clone is one base different, this is likely a read error. The V gene is TRBV7-9, the J gene TRBJ2-7; 10 bases fit TRBD1. Germline lookup yields CDR1 SEHNR and CDR2 FQNEAQ (reference sequence). The CDR3 runs to 14 residues. V lost 6 bases to trimming and J lost 7 bases; unmatched junction nucleotides: 9. DNA for the CDR3: TGTGCCAGCAGACACGGGACAGGGGTGAATGAGCAGTACTTC. The encoded protein is CASRHGTGVNEQYF.

By share of the sample, this clonotype is medium-sized. This chain links TRBV5-5 with TRBJ2-7; TRBD1 or TRBD2 may be the D gene (5 bases each). The germline V gene encodes CDR1 SGHKS and CDR2 YYEKEE (reference sequence). This CDR3 has 16 amino acids. Trimming shortened V by 0 bases and J by 9 bases, and 22 bases separated the two germline ends. In DNA form, the CDR3 reads TGTGCCAGCAGCTTGGCCGTATTGCCCCACACTGGGGGGCAGTACTTC. Translated: CASSLAVLPHTGGQYF.